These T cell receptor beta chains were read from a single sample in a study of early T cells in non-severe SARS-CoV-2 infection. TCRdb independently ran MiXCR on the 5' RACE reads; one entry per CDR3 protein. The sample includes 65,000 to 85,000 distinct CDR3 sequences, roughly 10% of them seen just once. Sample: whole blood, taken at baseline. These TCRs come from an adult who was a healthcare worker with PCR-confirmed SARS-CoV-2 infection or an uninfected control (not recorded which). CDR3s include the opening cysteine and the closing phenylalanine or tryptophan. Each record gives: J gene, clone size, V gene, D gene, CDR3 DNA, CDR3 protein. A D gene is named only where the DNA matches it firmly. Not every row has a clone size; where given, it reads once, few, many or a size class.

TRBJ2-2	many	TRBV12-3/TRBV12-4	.	TGTGCCAGCAGTTTACAGGGGGGCACCGGGGAGCTGTTTTTT	CASSLQGGTGELFF
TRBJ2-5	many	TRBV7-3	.	TGTGCCAGCAGCGTGGGGACTGCTCCGGGGACCCAGTACTTC	CASSVGTAPGTQYF
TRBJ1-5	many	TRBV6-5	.	TGTGCCAGCAGTACGGGGTGGAGCAATCAGCCCCAGCATTTT	CASSTGWSNQPQHF
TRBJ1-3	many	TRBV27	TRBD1	TGTGCCAGCAAACCCGGGACAGCTTCGAGCTCTGGAAACACCATATATTTT	CASKPGTASSSGNTIYF
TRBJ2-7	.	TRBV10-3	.	TGTGCCATCCATGACCCGGTATCCTCCTACGAGCAGTACTTC	CAIHDPVSSYEQYF
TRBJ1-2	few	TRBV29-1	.	TGCAGCGTCCGTCGGACAGATAACTATGGCTACACCTTC	CSVRRTDNYGYTF
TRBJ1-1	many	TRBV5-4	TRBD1	TGTGCCAGCAGCTTGACATCCGGGACAGCGTATGGAGAAGCTTTCTTT	CASSLTSGTAYGEAFF
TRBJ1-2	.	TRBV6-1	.	TGTGCCAGCAGTGAAACCCAGGGGTTTGGCTACACCTTC	CASSETQGFGYTF
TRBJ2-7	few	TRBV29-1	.	TGCAGCGTAACCTTGGGGACGACAGGAATACCCTCGAGGCAGTACTTC	CSVTLGTTGIPSRQYF
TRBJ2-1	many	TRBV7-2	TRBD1	TGTGCCAGCAGCCCAGACAGGGTGACGTACAATGAGCAGTTCTTC	CASSPDRVTYNEQFF
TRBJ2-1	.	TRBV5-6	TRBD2	TGTGCCAGCAGCTTGTTGGGACCCGGGACTAGCGGGAGGCGCAATGAGCAGTTCTTC	CASSLLGPGTSGRRNEQFF
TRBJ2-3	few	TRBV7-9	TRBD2	TGTGCCAGCGCGCGCCTAGCGGAGGGAACAAGCACAGATACGCAGTATTTT	CASARLAEGTSTDTQYF
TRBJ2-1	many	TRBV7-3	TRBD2	TGTGCCAGCAGCTGGACTAGCGGGTACAATGAGCAGTTCTTC	CASSWTSGYNEQFF
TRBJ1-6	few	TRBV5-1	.	TGCGCCAGCAGCAGATCGGGGGCCATAACATCATCAGGGAATTCACCCCTCCACTTT	CASSRSGAITSSGNSPLHF
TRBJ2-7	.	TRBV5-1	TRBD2	TGCGCCAGCAGCCCTCTAGCGGGAGGGTATTTGACCTACGAGCAGTACTTC	CASSPLAGGYLTYEQYF
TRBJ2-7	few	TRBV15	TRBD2	TGTGCCACCAGCAGAGTGAGGGAGGGAGGGCCCGACGAGCAGTACTTC	CATSRVREGGPDEQYF
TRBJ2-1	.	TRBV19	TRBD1	TGTGCCAGTAGGGGGACAGGGCTTGAGCAGTTCTTC	CASRGTGLEQFF
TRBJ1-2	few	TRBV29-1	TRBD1	TGCAGCGTGGGACAGGGTGGGCCTTATGGCTACACCTTC	CSVGQGGPYGYTF
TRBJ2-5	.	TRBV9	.	TGTGCCAGCAGCGTAGAGGTAGGGTACGAGACCCAGTACTTC	CASSVEVGYETQYF
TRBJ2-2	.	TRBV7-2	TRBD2	TGTGCCAGCAGCCCGAGCGGGAGAGGGGAGCTGTTTTTT	CASSPSGRGELFF
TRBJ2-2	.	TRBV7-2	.	TGTGCCAGCAGCCCTCGGTGGGGAGTGAACACCGGGGAGCTGTTTTTT	CASSPRWGVNTGELFF
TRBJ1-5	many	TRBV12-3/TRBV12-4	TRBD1	TGTGCCAGCAGTTTTTCGGCAGGGGGAAGCAATCAGCCCCAGCATTTT	CASSFSAGGSNQPQHF
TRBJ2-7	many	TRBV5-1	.	TGCGCCAGCAGCTTACAGACAGAATACGAGCAGTACTTC	CASSLQTEYEQYF
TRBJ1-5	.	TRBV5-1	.	TGCGCCAGCAGCTTGTCCAGCGGGAATCAGCCCCAGCATTTT	CASSLSSGNQPQHF
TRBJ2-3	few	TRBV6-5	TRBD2	TGTGCCAGCAGTTACTCACTGGGGGAGGGTTACACAGATACGCAGTATTTT	CASSYSLGEGYTDTQYF
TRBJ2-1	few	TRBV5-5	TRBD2	TGTGCCAGCAGCTTTTTAGCGGGAGATTTCAATGAGCAGTTCTTC	CASSFLAGDFNEQFF